This T cell receptor beta chain originates from a study of vaccination and CD4 T cells after COVID-19. About the study: Overlapping spike peptides from SARS-CoV-2, HCoV-NL63, HCoV-OC43 and HCoV-229E served to stimulate the cells.

Sequencing of cultured CD4+ T cell DNA used the Oncomine TCR Beta short-read assay. TCRdb passed the PCR reads through MiXCR, listing each CDR3 protein once. Among around 10,000 distinct CDR3 sequences listed, 50% to 70% were seen once. Documented treatment: approximately nine-day PBMC culture with coronavirus spike peptide pools or control peptides (ViraFEST assay). The CDR3 runs 17 residues. Germline values: CDR1 KGHSH, CDR2 LQKENI. J gave up 5 bases and V 3 bases, and 10 bases lay outside the gene matches. Comment on this clonotype: Its antigen is as yet unknown.

Sequenced input: CD4+ T cells from blood, cultured in vitro. The V and J genes are TRBV18 and TRBJ2-1; 10 bases align to TRBD2. The TCR sequence derives from a human donor who had recovered from COVID-19. Here the CDR3 reads CASSPGLSGGRNNEQFF. In DNA form, the CDR3 reads TGTGCCAGCTCACCGGGTCTTAGCGGGGGGAGAAACAATGAGCAGTTCTTC.